The following is a T cell receptor beta chain sequence with its context. This entry belongs to a study of T cell changes during pregnancy in multiple sclerosis. V shed 6 bases and J 1 base; nucleotides not matched to a gene: 2. The CDR3 consists of 13 residues. Germline CDR1 reads SQVTM; CDR2 reads ANQGSEA. Produced via immunoSEQ multiplex PCR; TCRdb's table is partial and in-frame only. The sample contains tens of thousands of clones, approximately 94% of which appear only once. Sequencing was performed on CD8+ T cells from peripheral blood mononuclear cells, taken after pregnancy. The chain joins TRBV29-1 to TRBJ2-2; the match to TRBD1 covers 7 bases. This TCR was recovered from a female donor with multiple sclerosis, enrolled in a pregnancy study. Written as DNA, the CDR3 is TGCAGCGTAGACAGGGAGAACACCGGGGAGCTGTTTTTT. This gives the protein CSVDRENTGELFF.